The 24 T cell receptor beta chains given below trace back to one sample, sequenced in a study of shared clonotypes between healthy human individuals. The protocol was immunoSEQ multiplex PCR, while the TCRdb copy is restricted to in-frame clones and leaves out a portion. The table shows 2,500,000 or so clones, with approximately 93% occurring only once. Sequencing was performed on naive CD4+ T cells from PBMCs. Subset noted: CD45RA+ positively selected. The receptors stem from a man younger than 35 in good health. Some clones in this sample may be carry-over from other donors' samples.

The chain recombines TRBV5-6 with TRBJ2-3; the D gene could be TRBD1 or TRBD2 (6 bases each). The germline V gene has CDR1 SGHDT and CDR2 YYEEEE. The CDR3 contains 16 residues. Deletions cut 4 bases from V and 2 bases from J, with 17 bases between. CDR3 loop: CASSRRGSGNTDTQYF. In nucleotides, the CDR3 is TGTGCCAGCAGCCGCAGGGGTAGCGGAAACACAGATACGCAGTATTTT.

The chain combines TRBV29-1 with TRBJ2-1; 8 bases agree with TRBD1. The germline V gene has CDR1 SQVTM and CDR2 ANQGSEA. CDR3 length: 15 residues. V was clipped by 7 bases and J by 0 bases; unmatched bases: 8. The CDR3 is CSALGQAYSYNEQFF. DNA of the CDR3: TGCAGCGCGTTGGGACAGGCCTACTCCTACAATGAGCAGTTCTTC.

This clone has a single count. At the DNA level, this CDR3 is encoded by other sequences in the same sample as well. The gene calls are TRBV29-1 and TRBJ2-5, with TRBD2 matching over 7 bases. This CDR3 has 13 residues. Germline values: CDR1 SQVTM, CDR2 ANQGSEA. V was clipped by 3 bases and J by 4 bases; unmatched bases: 5. The CDR3 DNA sequence: TGCAGCGTTGAGGCGGGAGTAGGAGAGACCCAGTACTTC. Translated, it gives CSVEAGVGETQYF.

This rearrangement joins TRBV27 to TRBJ2-7; D gene ambiguous. Germline CDR1 is MNHEY and CDR2 is SMNVEV (reference sequence). V lost 3 bases, J lost 3 bases, and 18 bases lay in between. The CDR3 loop spans 16 amino acids. The CDR3 bases are TGTGCCAGCAGTTTCGACGTCCCCAATGAAGGCTACGAGCAGTACTTC. This codes for CASSFDVPNEGYEQYF.

This chain uses TRBV5-5 with TRBJ2-7, with TRBD2 identical over 14 bases. V was clipped by 0 bases and J by 2 bases; unmatched bases: 7. Germline CDR1 is SGHKS and CDR2 is YYEKEE (reference sequence). CDR3 size: 18 residues. The CDR3 is CASSLGTSGRPVTYEQYF. The DNA of the CDR3 is TGTGCCAGCAGCTTGGGGACTAGCGGGAGGCCGGTGACCTACGAGCAGTACTTC.

The rearrangement joins TRBV11-2 to TRBJ2-3; 8 bases are shared with TRBD2. The ends lost 6 bases at V and 1 base at J; junction bases unmatched: 3. CDR1 and CDR2 (germline): SGHAT, FQNNGV. CDR3 length: 14 residues. For the CDR3, the DNA is TGTGCCAGCAGTGGGCGGGAGGGCACAGATACGCAGTATTTT. This translates into CASSGREGTDTQYF.

The chain couples TRBV5-4 to TRBJ1-1; D remains unclear. CDR1 SGHNT and CDR2 YYREEE come from the germline V gene (reference sequence). This CDR3 region has 12 residues. Trimming stripped 4 bases from V and 7 bases from J, with 11 bases between. The CDR3 DNA reads TGTGCCAGCAGCGGCGGAACCTATGAAGCTTTCTTT. Its protein is CASSGGTYEAFF.

The rearrangement links TRBV28 to TRBJ2-7; 11 positions agree with TRBD2. V shed 4 bases and J 2 bases; nucleotides not matched to a gene: 10. The V gene's germline CDR1 is MDHEN and CDR2 SYDVKM. The CDR3 has 17 amino acids. In nucleotides, the CDR3 is TGTGCCAGCAGTTCCACCCGCACTAGCGGGAGCCCCTACGAGCAGTACTTC. Translating gives CASSSTRTSGSPYEQYF.

The V call is TRBV2, the J call TRBJ2-1; D might be TRBD2 (7 bases). V shed 10 bases and J shed 4 bases, with 17 bases lying between them. Germline V lookup: CDR1 SNHLY, CDR2 FYNNEI. The CDR3 is made up of 14 amino acids. The CDR3 region is CATLGGGGYNEQFF. The CDR3 coding sequence is TGTGCCACCCTCGGGGGCGGGGGTTACAATGAGCAGTTCTTC.

The rearrangement links TRBV7-9 to TRBJ1-1; D uncertain. CDR1 is SEHNR and CDR2 is FQNEAQ in the germline V gene (reference sequence). CDR3 size: 13 residues. The V end was cut by 5 bases, the J end by 4 bases, with 11 bases between. CDR3 DNA: TGTGCCAGCAGCGCACTAGGGTCCACTGAAGCTTTCTTT. It yields the protein CASSALGSTEAFF.

This chain joins TRBV28 and TRBJ2-1, with TRBD2 matching over 10 bases. Germline V gene lookup returns CDR1 MDHEN and CDR2 SYDVKM. The J segment lost 2 bases and the V segment lost 3 bases, leaving 4 bases of the junction unmatched. This CDR3 region has 16 residues. DNA of the CDR3: TGTGCCAGCAGTTTTTCAGCGGGGGGGACCTACAATGAGCAGTTCTTC. Amino acids: CASSFSAGGTYNEQFF.

This clone was observed once. The chain recombines TRBV28 with TRBJ2-1; D is tentatively TRBD1 or TRBD2 (5 bases each). The CDR3 sequence is 13 residues long. V lost 6 bases to trimming and J lost 6 bases, with 12 bases between them. CDR1 is MDHEN, CDR2 SYDVKM, per germline. The CDR3 DNA reads as TGTGCCAGCAGCTGGGACCTTCCCAATGAGCAGTTCTTC. Translation: CASSWDLPNEQFF.

The CDR3 here is CASSSPGLDPYEQYF. CDR3 DNA: TGTGCCAGCAGTTCCCCAGGACTAGATCCATACGAGCAGTACTTC. The V and J genes are TRBV28 and TRBJ2-7, with 7 bases lining up with TRBD2. CDR3 length: 15 residues. Trimming at V came to 4 bases and at J to 4 bases, leaving 10 bases not matched to a gene. The germline V gene encodes CDR1 MDHEN and CDR2 SYDVKM.

The V gene is TRBV5-1, the J gene TRBJ2-1; either TRBD1 or TRBD2 may fit D (6 bases each). The V gene lost 4 bases and the J gene lost 3 bases, with 14 bases spanning the gap. Germline CDR1 and CDR2: SGHRS and YFSETQ. The CDR3 runs to 15 residues. The CDR3 sequence: CASSTRQDYYNEQFF. CDR3 in DNA: TGCGCCAGCAGCACCCGACAGGACTACTACAATGAGCAGTTCTTC. The whole variable domain, filled in from reference TRBV5-1 and TRBJ2-1, reads KAGVTQTPRYLIKTRGQQVTLSCSPISGHRSVSWYQQTPGQGLQFLFEYFSETQRNKGNFPGRFSGRQFSNSRSEMNVSTLELGDSALYLCASSTRQDYYNEQFFGPGTRLTVL.

CDR3 residues: CVGRLAGGRLLAKNIQYF. The CDR3 coding sequence is TGTGTGGGGCGGTTAGCGGGAGGCCGGCTCCTAGCCAAAAACATTCAGTACTTC. V is TRBV30 and J is TRBJ2-4; TRBD2 agrees at 10 bases. The germline CDR1 and CDR2 sequences are GTSNPN and SVGIG (reference sequence). This CDR3 comprises 18 residues.

V and J are TRBV19 and TRBJ2-7, with TRBD1 matching over 9 bases. The CDR3 is 16 residues long. V shed 3 bases, J shed 6 bases, and the junction held 12 bases outside the gene matches. Per germline, CDR1 LNHDA and CDR2 SQIVND (reference sequence). CDR3: CASSMRTGTGLSEQYF. The CDR3 bases are TGTGCCAGTAGTATGCGGACCGGGACAGGGTTGAGCGAGCAGTACTTC.

This clone appeared once. For the CDR3, the DNA is TGTGCCAGCAGTGTTTGGGACAGCCAAGAGACCCAGTACTTC. This codes for CASSVWDSQETQYF. This rearrangement joins TRBV2 to TRBJ2-5; 7 bases match TRBD1. J was trimmed by 1 base and V by 4 bases; bases with no gene match: 3. Germline CDR1 and CDR2: SNHLY and FYNNEI. The CDR3 sequence is 14 residues long.

This chain connects TRBV5-1 to TRBJ1-2, with 9 bases identical to TRBD1. Germline-derived CDR1 and CDR2 are SGHRS and YFSETQ. V lost 5 bases to trimming and J lost 6 bases; unmatched junction nucleotides: 8. This CDR3 comprises 14 residues. In nucleotides, the CDR3 is TGCGCCAGCAGGGTGGGACAGGGTCAGGATGGCTACACCTTC. It yields the protein CASRVGQGQDGYTF.

CDR3 bases: TGTGCCAGCCTTTATTACAATGAGCAGTTCTTC. Protein product: CASLYYNEQFF. The chain is built from TRBV2 and TRBJ2-1; D not certain. The V end was cut by 8 bases, the J end by 4 bases, with 6 bases between. The CDR3 consists of 11 residues. Germline V gene sequence: CDR1 SNHLY, CDR2 FYNNEI.

With regard to this clone: The same CDR3 is also encoded by other DNA sequences in this sample. The chain combines TRBV29-1 with TRBJ2-7; 7 bases match TRBD1. Germline V gene data show CDR1 as SQVTM and CDR2 as ANQGSEA. J was trimmed by 7 bases and V by 4 bases; bases with no gene match: 4. This CDR3 has 11 amino acids. CDR3 DNA sequence: TGCAGCGTTGGGGGGACAGCTGAGCAGTACTTC. Protein sequence: CSVGGTAEQYF.

V gene TRBV27 combines with J gene TRBJ1-5, with 8 bases that match TRBD1. Per germline, CDR1 MNHEY and CDR2 SMNVEV (reference sequence). CDR3 size: 18 residues. J gave up 6 bases and V 4 bases, and 17 bases lay outside the gene matches. Written as DNA, the CDR3 is TGTGCCAGCAGTTCCGGGAGATTCGGGACAGGTGAGGGTCAGCCCCAGCATTTT. Protein sequence: CASSSGRFGTGEGQPQHF.

The V call is TRBV6-5, the J call TRBJ2-1; TRBD2 matches at 8 bases. The CDR3 runs 14 residues. Per the germline V gene, CDR1 is MNHEY and CDR2 is SVGAGI. V shed 6 bases, J shed 2 bases, and the junction held 3 bases outside the gene matches. This CDR3 reads CASRAGETYNEQFF. In DNA form, the CDR3 reads TGTGCCAGCAGAGCGGGAGAGACCTACAATGAGCAGTTCTTC.

The sample holds a few counts of this clone. The rearrangement joins TRBV10-1 to TRBJ2-7; D gene unclear. V was shortened by 2 bases and J by 8 bases, with 13 bases between the two germline ends. The length of the CDR3 is 13 residues. In germline, CDR1 is WNHNN, CDR2 SYGVQD (reference sequence). CDR3 amino acids: CASSEQRTTQQYF. CDR3 nucleotide sequence: TGCGCCAGCAGTGAGCAGCGTACTACGCAGCAGTACTTC.

The chain employs TRBV11-3 and TRBJ2-1; D is uncertain. V lost 2 bases to trimming and J lost 6 bases, with 11 bases between them. The germline V gene encodes CDR1 SGHNT and CDR2 YENEEA. The length of the CDR3 is 14 residues. The CDR3 is CASSLNRYSNEQFF. CDR3 DNA: TGTGCCAGCAGCTTAAATCGCTACTCCAATGAGCAGTTCTTC.